The 10 T cell receptor beta chains given below trace back to one sample, sequenced in a study of T cells in Graves' hyperthyroidism and ophthalmopathy. The investigators amplified TCR beta CDR3 regions from RNA transcripts. In the first-round RT-PCR of the TCR CDR3, the HTBI primer set was used. Each CDR3 protein gets one entry after TCRdb re-called the multiplex PCR reads with MiXCR. The sample carries hundreds of thousands of distinct CDR3 sequences, under 15% recorded once. Sequencing was carried out using blood. The receptors here all came from a man aged 18 to 29 with Graves' ophthalmopathy.

Notes on this clonotype: A read error may be the cause here, since a much bigger clone is one base away. The chain employs TRBV4-2 and TRBJ2-5; 12 bases line up with TRBD2. The length of the CDR3 is 17 residues. The V gene's germline CDR1 is LGHNA and CDR2 YNFKEQ. V was clipped by 0 bases and J by 5 bases; unmatched bases: 7. In DNA form, the CDR3 reads TGTGCCAGCAGCCAAGATGGGGCTAGCGGGGGGGCGGAGACCCAGTACTTC. Its translation: CASSQDGASGGAETQYF.

In this sample, this clonotype turned up many times. V and J are TRBV7-2 and TRBJ1-1; D remains unclear. Germline V lookup: CDR1 SGHTA, CDR2 FQGNSA. This CDR3 is built from 15 residues. The V and J ends lost 2 bases and 4 bases respectively, with 14 bases between them. This CDR3 reads CASSLLRGVGTEAFF. CDR3 in DNA: TGTGCCAGCAGCTTACTTCGTGGTGTGGGCACTGAAGCTTTCTTT.

This clonotype was detected many times. The J gene is TRBJ2-1, the V gene TRBV24-1; 8 bases are shared with TRBD1. V was clipped by 9 bases and J by 7 bases; unmatched bases: 13. CDR3 length: 15 residues. Germline CDR1 is KGHDR and CDR2 is SFDVKD. CDR3 nucleotide sequence: TGTGCCACCGGCCAGACAGGCAGGGGGCAAAATGAGCAGTTCTTC. Translation: CATGQTGRGQNEQFF.

This clonotype was seen at least ten times. The J gene is TRBJ2-3, the V gene TRBV7-9; perhaps TRBD1 as D (6 bases). Trimming shortened V by 5 bases and J by 2 bases, and 20 bases separated the two germline ends. Germline V gene data show CDR1 as SEHNR and CDR2 as FQNEAQ (reference sequence). The CDR3 is 17 amino acids. The CDR3: CASSNTAGTSTTDTQYF. The CDR3 DNA reads TGTGCCAGCAGCAATACGGCAGGGACATCGACCACAGATACGCAGTATTTT.

This chain connects TRBV7-9 to TRBJ2-7, with 7 bases matching TRBD1. With 3 bases clipped from V and 2 bases from J, the junction kept 16 bases outside the gene matches. The CDR3 contains 18 residues. Germline CDR1 and CDR2: SEHNR and FQNEAQ (reference sequence). The chain's CDR3 is CASSFSRSTGTAAYEQYF. The CDR3 coding sequence is TGTGCCAGCAGCTTCTCGCGTTCCACCGGGACAGCAGCCTACGAGCAGTACTTC.

In the case of this clonotype: This may be a read error: a much more frequent sequence differs by one nucleotide. V usage is TRBV11-2 and J usage is TRBJ2-7, with TRBD2 identical over 14 bases. There are 15 residues in the CDR3. CDR1 is SGHAT and CDR2 is FQNNGV in the germline V gene. The J segment lost 0 bases and the V segment lost 8 bases, leaving 3 bases of the junction unmatched. The CDR3 DNA reads as TGTGCCAGCTTCGGACTAGCGGGGGGCTCCTACGAGCAGTACTTC. Its protein is CASFGLAGGSYEQYF.

This clonotype was detected ten times or more. The chain joins TRBV2 to TRBJ1-1; tentatively, D is TRBD1 (5 bases). Germline values: CDR1 SNHLY, CDR2 FYNNEI. The CDR3 length is 14 residues. V was pared by 6 bases and J by 1 base, with 12 bases between. The CDR3: CASSRDLGNTEAFF. As DNA, the CDR3 is TGTGCCAGCAGCCGGGACCTTGGGAACACTGAAGCTTTCTTT.

This clonotype was counted many times. The chain uses TRBV18 and TRBJ1-1; possible D gene TRBD1, 5 bases. V was clipped by 6 bases and J by 0 bases, with 14 bases between them. The length of the CDR3 is 15 residues. The germline CDR1 and CDR2 sequences are KGHSH and LQKENI. The CDR3 region is CASSPGPGLNTEAFF. CDR3 coding DNA: TGTGCCAGCTCCCCAGGGCCGGGATTGAACACTGAAGCTTTCTTT.

Many counts were recorded for this clonotype. This chain joins TRBV27 and TRBJ2-3; TRBD2 agrees at 8 bases. V was clipped by 4 bases and J by 3 bases; unmatched bases: 6. There are 15 residues in the CDR3. Germline assignment: CDR1 MNHEY and CDR2 SMNVEV (reference sequence). Here the CDR3 DNA reads TGTGCCAGCAGTTCGGGACTAGTAAGGACAGATACGCAGTATTTT. Its protein product is CASSSGLVRTDTQYF.

This chain joins TRBV12-3 or TRBV12-4 and TRBJ1-4, with D tentatively TRBD1 (5 bases). Trimming took 3 bases from V and 3 from J, leaving 11 bases between them. This CDR3 spans 15 amino acids. The CDR3 loop is CASSFLGASNEKLFF. CDR3 sequence (DNA): TGTGCCAGCAGTTTTCTCGGGGCGTCTAATGAAAAACTGTTTTTT.